This TCR beta chain originates from a study of blood T cell repertoires in COVID-19. V dropped 3 bases and J dropped 4 bases, with 16 bases sitting between them. Germline lookup yields CDR1 SGHDT and CDR2 YYEEEE. CDR3 length: 16 amino acids. TCRdb's copy holds only in-frame clones and misses some; the assay was immunoSEQ multiplex PCR. Seen here are about 40,000 clones, about 88% observed once, and the top ten hold roughly a fifth. The clonotype originates from a man aged 45 to 65 in a cohort sampled during active COVID-19. Input material: peripheral blood. The chain couples TRBV5-6 to TRBJ2-2; D is possibly TRBD2 (5 bases). The CDR3 sequence is CASSWEPEVLTGELFF. In DNA, the CDR3 is TGTGCCAGCAGCTGGGAGCCGGAGGTTCTCACCGGGGAGCTGTTTTTT.